This note documents a single TCR beta chain sequence. The antigen remains undetermined. This record comes from a study of T-cell reconstitution after alpha-beta-depleted transplantation in children. The TCRbeta library incorporated unique molecular identifiers. TCRdb reprocessed the PCR reads with MiXCR, giving one entry per CDR3 protein. The table shows roughly 310,000 distinct CDR3 sequences, with over 20% occurring only once. Study findings and constraints: Newly produced T cells mostly accounted for T-cell counts and diversity one year post-transplant. Several hundred rapidly expanded clones from non-depleted graft cells reportedly supplied alpha-beta T cells about two months post-transplant. From surviving recipient T cells and thymic progenitors came the high day-60 TCRbeta diversity observed in some patients.

Trimming left V 6 bases short and J 7 bases short, with 19 bases between. Germline V gene data show CDR1 as MDHEN and CDR2 as SYDVKM. CDR3 size: 15 residues. This specimen consisted of PBMCs, mostly from graft donor cells, obtained 180 days after TCRalphabeta/CD19-depleted stem cell transplant. The clonotype originates from a male patient aged 10-17 years who had a stem cell transplant for acute lymphoblastic leukemia, so the T cells may come from the graft donor. J is TRBJ2-1 and V is TRBV28; D possibly uses TRBD1 or TRBD2 (5 bases each). The CDR3 DNA reads TGTGCCAGCAGCCGCCCCGGGACGCCCCGTAATGAGCAGTTCTTC. As protein: CASSRPGTPRNEQFF.